This entry lists 20 T cell receptor beta chains sequenced from one sample in a study of T cell repertoires in aging, cancer and after chemotherapy. TCR beta rearrangements were amplified from peripheral blood genomic DNA. Multiplex touch-down PCR with TRB-A/B primers amplified rearranged V-D-J TRB sequences. MiXCR was run by TCRdb on the multiplex PCR reads, yielding one entry per CDR3 protein. Counted here are under 15,000 distinct CDR3 sequences, around 23% occurring once; the ten biggest clones make up 45% to 50%. Sequenced material: blood. The receptors shown here come from a human donor in good health.

This sequence joins TRBV12-5 and TRBJ2-2; TRBD1 matches 8 bases. Germline lookup yields CDR1 LGHNT and CDR2 FRNRAP. CDR3 length: 18 amino acids. The J segment lost 7 bases and the V segment lost 0 bases, leaving 13 bases of the junction unmatched. The CDR3 DNA is TGTGCTAGTGGTTTGGTAGTTGTCTACCCCGGGACAGGCGGGGAGCTGTTTTTT. Translated: CASGLVVVYPGTGGELFF.

This clonotype is labeled medium-sized. The rearrangement links TRBV29-1 to TRBJ1-2; 7 nucleotides line up with TRBD1. CDR1 SQVTM and CDR2 ANQGSEA come from the germline V gene. Trimming took 7 bases from V and 1 from J; bases not matched to a gene: 3. This CDR3 has 12 residues. The CDR3 loop reads CSGWDSNYGYTF. CDR3 sequence (DNA): TGCAGCGGCTGGGACAGTAACTATGGCTACACCTTC.

V usage is TRBV15 and J usage is TRBJ2-3, with D unclear. Germline V gene lookup returns CDR1 LNHNV and CDR2 YYDKDF (reference sequence). V shed 2 bases and J shed 5 bases, with 17 bases lying between them. The CDR3 contains 16 residues. The CDR3 reads CATSRFARFSQDTQYF. CDR3 DNA: TGTGCCACCAGCAGATTCGCTCGATTCTCCCAAGATACGCAGTATTTT.

This clonotype was counted between two and nine times. The gene calls are TRBV4-1 and TRBJ2-4; TRBD2 is a possible D gene (6 bases). The CDR3 covers 16 residues. V was clipped by 4 bases and J by 1 base, with 14 bases between them. CDR1 MGHRA and CDR2 YSYEKL come from the germline V gene. The CDR3 protein is CASSRAGGLAKNIQYF. For the CDR3, the DNA is TGCGCCAGCAGCCGAGCGGGCGGGCTTGCCAAAAACATTCAGTACTTC.

This clonotype appeared many times. The genes are TRBV29-1 and TRBJ1-2; 10 bases map to TRBD1. The CDR3 has 13 residues. Germline lookup yields CDR1 SQVTM and CDR2 ANQGSEA. V was clipped by 7 bases and J by 5 bases; unmatched bases: 7. Written as DNA, the CDR3 is TGCAGCGCTTCCGGGACAGGGGCTTATGGCTACACCTTC. Translation gives CSASGTGAYGYTF.

J is TRBJ1-2 and V is TRBV27, with TRBD1 identical over 8 bases. The trim removed 5 bases at V and 8 bases at J, leaving 16 bases unmatched. Looked up from germline, CDR1 is MNHEY and CDR2 is SMNVEV (reference sequence). The CDR3 totals 16 residues. The CDR3 DNA reads TGTGCCAGCAGTCCGCAGGGGGCGCTCGCAGTTGGAGGCTACACCTTC. It translates to CASSPQGALAVGGYTF.

The rearrangement joins TRBV7-6 to TRBJ2-2, with 9 bases aligning to TRBD2. The CDR3 totals 15 residues. V lost 5 bases and J lost 1; bases outside the gene matches: 2. The germline V gene encodes CDR1 SGHVS and CDR2 FNYEAQ. The DNA for the CDR3 is TGTGCCAGCAGCCCGACTAGCGGGAACACCGGGGAGCTGTTTTTT. Amino acid sequence: CASSPTSGNTGELFF.

This clonotype has just a few counts. This chain connects TRBV4-3 to TRBJ2-7; unclear D gene. This CDR3 has 16 amino acids. V dropped 0 bases and J dropped 2 bases, with 14 bases sitting between them. The germline V gene has CDR1 LGHNA and CDR2 YSLEER. The CDR3 is CASSQDGRGSAYEQYF. CDR3 in DNA: TGCGCCAGCAGCCAAGATGGCCGAGGCAGTGCCTACGAGCAGTACTTC.

Judged by abundance, this clonotype is medium-sized. The rearrangement links TRBV29-1 to TRBJ2-7, with a weak D call TRBD2 (5 bases). CDR3 size: 11 residues. Germline V gene sequence: CDR1 SQVTM, CDR2 ANQGSEA. V lost 0 bases, J lost 13 bases, and 13 bases lay in between. CDR3 bases: TGCAGCGTTGAAGATGTTAGGACTGCCTACTTC. This sequence encodes CSVEDVRTAYF.

A word on this clonotype: This likely comes from a read error, as the CDR3 has no conserved phenylalanine or tryptophan at its end. The V call is TRBV6-2 or TRBV6-3, the J call TRBJ2-1, with TRBD2 identical over 9 bases. V gave up 5 bases and J gave up 2 bases; unmatched junction bases: 7. The CDR3 sequence is 16 residues long. In germline, CDR1 is MNHEY, CDR2 SVGEGT. CDR3 loop: CASSLPKRGAYNEQFV. Written as DNA, the CDR3 is TGTGCCAGCAGTCTCCCTAAGCGGGGGGCCTACAATGAGCAGTTCGTC.

Ten or more counts support this clonotype. The rearrangement links TRBV7-2 to TRBJ2-1, with 8 positions matching TRBD2. The V gene's germline CDR1 is SGHTA and CDR2 FQGNSA. The CDR3 is made up of 15 amino acids. V trimming: 0 bases; J trimming: 7 bases; junction bases outside the gene matches: 5. The CDR3 sequence: CASSLASGGLNEQFF. The DNA for the CDR3 is TGTGCCAGCAGCTTAGCCTCGGGGGGGTTAAATGAGCAGTTCTTC.

This chain links TRBV5-1 with TRBJ1-4; D call uncertain. Germline lookup yields CDR1 SGHRS and CDR2 YFSETQ. CDR3 length: 15 residues. Deletions cut 4 bases from V and 5 bases from J, with 15 bases between. CDR3 amino acids: CASSPGVESNEKLFF. CDR3 in DNA: TGCGCCAGCAGCCCGGGTGTGGAGTCGAATGAAAAACTGTTTTTT.

This clonotype was seen at least ten times. The chain combines TRBV20-1 with TRBJ1-1, with 8 bases fitting TRBD1. V gave up 3 bases and J gave up 5 bases; unmatched junction bases: 2. CDR1 and CDR2 (germline): DFQATT, SNEGSKA (reference sequence). The CDR3 covers 12 residues. The CDR3 bases are TGCAGTGCTAGGACAGGGGATACTGAAGCTTTCTTT. Translating it yields CSARTGDTEAFF.

This clonotype showed up just a few times. The rearrangement joins TRBV15 to TRBJ1-1; 7 positions agree with TRBD1. This CDR3 spans 19 amino acids. V was clipped by 5 bases and J by 4 bases; unmatched bases: 22. Germline loops: CDR1 LNHNV, CDR2 YYDKDF (reference sequence). CDR3 region: CATSVRKGGRASQGTEAFF. CDR3 nucleotide sequence: TGTGCCACCAGCGTTCGGAAAGGGGGCAGGGCGTCCCAGGGCACTGAAGCTTTCTTT.

A few counts support this clonotype. The V and J genes are TRBV6-2 or TRBV6-3 and TRBJ2-4, with 9 nucleotides matching TRBD1. Trimming took 6 bases from V and 6 from J; bases not matched to a gene: 9. The CDR3 runs 15 residues. Germline CDR1 is MNHEY and CDR2 is SVGEGT. For the CDR3, the DNA is TGTGCCAGCAGCCGCAAGGGGACAGGGAGAAACATTCAGTACTTC. Translated: CASSRKGTGRNIQYF.

This clonotype appeared a few times. The chain couples TRBV12-3 or TRBV12-4 to TRBJ1-2, with 10 bases fitting TRBD1. Trimming took 6 bases from V and 4 from J; bases not matched to a gene: 20. This CDR3 is built from 19 residues. CDR3 amino acids: CASRPIRDRGGIVGYGYTF. The CDR3 nucleotides read TGTGCCAGCAGACCCATCCGGGACAGGGGAGGTATAGTTGGCTATGGCTACACCTTC.

This rearrangement joins TRBV4-2 to TRBJ2-2; no firm D call. V was pared by 1 base and J by 4 bases, with 10 bases between. CDR1 is LGHNA and CDR2 is YNFKEQ in the germline V gene. The CDR3 consists of 15 residues. The CDR3 region is CASSQVLVGTGELFF. The CDR3 nucleotides read TGTGCCAGCAGCCAAGTTTTGGTCGGCACCGGGGAGCTGTTTTTT.

V gene TRBV12-3 or TRBV12-4 combines with J gene TRBJ2-7; D remains ambiguous. V was cut by 1 base and J by 10 bases, with 14 bases left in between. CDR3 length: 13 amino acids. Written as DNA, the CDR3 is TGTGCCAGCAGTTTAGTTGACCATCTCCCCCAGTACTTC. Translating it yields CASSLVDHLPQYF.

This clonotype was seen a few times. V and J are TRBV4-3 and TRBJ2-1; D gene ambiguous. V lost 0 bases and J 4 bases, leaving 7 bases between the germline ends. Germline V gene sequence: CDR1 LGHNA, CDR2 YSLEER. CDR3 length: 14 amino acids. This CDR3 reads CASSQERRYNEQFF. DNA of the CDR3: TGCGCCAGCAGCCAAGAGCGCCGATACAATGAGCAGTTCTTC.

This clonotype was counted ten times or more. The V gene is TRBV6-1, the J gene TRBJ1-5, with D possibly matching TRBD1 (5 bases). Trimming removed 2 bases at V and 2 bases at J, with 16 bases between. This CDR3 is 17 amino acids long. Germline V CDR1 and CDR2: MNHNS, SASEGT. CDR3: CASSEPIYRYGNQPQHF. The CDR3 DNA sequence: TGTGCCAGCAGTGAACCGATATACAGGTATGGCAATCAGCCCCAGCATTTT.